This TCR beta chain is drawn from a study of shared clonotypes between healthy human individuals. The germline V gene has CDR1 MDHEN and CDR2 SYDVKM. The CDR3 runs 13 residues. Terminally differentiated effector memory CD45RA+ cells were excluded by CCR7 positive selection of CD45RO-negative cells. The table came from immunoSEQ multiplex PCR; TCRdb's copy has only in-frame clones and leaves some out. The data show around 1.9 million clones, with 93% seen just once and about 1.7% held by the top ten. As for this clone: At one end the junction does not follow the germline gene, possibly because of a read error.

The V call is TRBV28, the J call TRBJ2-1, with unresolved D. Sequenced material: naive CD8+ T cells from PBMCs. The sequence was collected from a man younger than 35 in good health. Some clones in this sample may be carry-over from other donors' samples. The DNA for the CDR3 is TGTGCCAGCAGCTTATACCGGAACAATGAGCAGTTCTTC. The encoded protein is CASSLYRNNEQFF.